The 10 T cell receptor beta chains below were found in one sample sequenced in a study of cytomegalovirus exposure and HLA in healthy donors. A multiplex PCR was run with 60 Vbeta primers and 13 Jbeta primers. Profiling relied on immunoSEQ multiplex PCR, and the TCRdb table lists in-frame clones only, not all of them. The sample includes more than 95,000 clones, approximately 80% seen only once; the top ten take about 4.9%. Sequenced sample: PBMCs. The origin of the receptors is a man aged 50 to 59 in good health and CMV-seropositive.

The rearrangement uses TRBV19 and TRBJ1-1; D ambiguous. The germline V gene has CDR1 LNHDA and CDR2 SQIVND (reference sequence). This CDR3 comprises 13 residues. Trimming stripped 11 bases from V and 4 bases from J, with 17 bases between. The CDR3, as DNA: TGTGCCGTCGCGGTCCAATCGGCCACTGAAGCTTTCTTT. It is translated as CAVAVQSATEAFF. The full variable domain, completed using reference TRBV19 and TRBJ1-1, is DGGITQSPKYLFRKEGQNVTLSCEQNLNHDAMYWYRQDPGQGLRLIYYSQIVNDFQKGDIAEGYSVSREKKESFPLTVTSAQKNPTAFYLCAVAVQSATEAFFGQGTRLTVV.

The rearrangement uses TRBV19 and TRBJ1-6; D gene unclear. Trimming left V 4 bases short and J 9 bases short, with 7 bases between. The CDR3 has 12 amino acids. Germline V gene data show CDR1 as LNHDA and CDR2 as SQIVND (reference sequence). The CDR3 here is CASSSRRSPLHF. The CDR3 DNA follows: TGTGCCAGTAGTAGCAGGCGTTCACCCCTCCACTTT.

The rearrangement links TRBV6-1 to TRBJ1-1; D not resolved. This CDR3 has 14 residues. Trimming left V 3 bases short and J 3 bases short, with 11 bases between. CDR1 and CDR2 from the germline V gene are MNHNS and SASEGT. Written as DNA, the CDR3 is TGTGCCAGCAGTGAGTCGGGGTGGGACACTGAAGCTTTCTTT. Translating it yields CASSESGWDTEAFF.

This clone was seen more than once but under ten times. The rearrangement joins TRBV6-1 to TRBJ1-4, with TRBD1 matching over 7 bases. The CDR3 has 14 amino acids. Trimming took 6 bases from V and 3 from J; bases not matched to a gene: 4. CDR1 and CDR2 (germline): MNHNS, SASEGT. CDR3 sequence: CASRRGQANEKLFF. The CDR3 DNA is TGTGCCAGCAGAAGGGGGCAGGCTAATGAAAAACTGTTTTTT.

In its sample, this clone was seen a few times. The CDR3 here is CASSQGDSSGANVLTF. Written as DNA, the CDR3 is TGCGCCAGCAGCCAAGGGGACAGCTCTGGGGCCAACGTCCTGACTTTC. The chain is built from TRBV4-3 and TRBJ2-6; 7 nucleotides line up with TRBD1. The germline gives CDR1 LGHNA, CDR2 YSLEER. The CDR3 runs 16 residues. J gave up 0 bases and V 1 base, and 0 bases lay outside the gene matches.

This sequence joins TRBV5-1 and TRBJ1-1; 7 bases map to TRBD1. The germline V gene encodes CDR1 SGHRS and CDR2 YFSETQ. The CDR3 contains 16 residues. Germline trimming cut 5 bases from V and 2 bases from J; bases unmatched to any gene: 12. CDR3 in amino acids: CASRVNPGTDNTEAFF. The CDR3 DNA reads as TGCGCCAGCAGAGTCAATCCCGGGACAGACAACACTGAAGCTTTCTTT.

This chain links TRBV10-3 with TRBJ2-3, with 7 nucleotides matching TRBD2. CDR3 length: 15 amino acids. V dropped 8 bases and J dropped 0; count of bases not matched to a gene: 8. In germline, CDR1 is ENHRY, CDR2 SYGVKD. CDR3 sequence: CAISDPGRSTDTQYF. The CDR3 nucleotides read TGTGCCATCTCTGACCCCGGGAGGAGCACAGATACGCAGTATTTT.

The chain couples TRBV14 to TRBJ2-7, with 7 bases identical to TRBD1. This CDR3 has 17 residues. Germline CDR1 SGHDN, CDR2 FVKESK. J lost 7 bases, V lost 3 bases, and 18 bases had no gene match. The CDR3 region is CASSHTTTGTAKNEQYF. CDR3 bases: TGTGCCAGCAGCCACACAACCACCGGGACAGCGAAAAATGAGCAGTACTTC. Full variable domain (remainder filled in from reference TRBV14 and TRBJ2-7): EAGVTQFPSHSVIEKGQTVTLRCDPISGHDNLYWYRRVMGKEIKFLLHFVKESKQDESGMPNNRFLAERTGGTYSTLKVQPAELEDSGVYFCASSHTTTGTAKNEQYFGPGTRLTVT.

As concerns this clone: Within the sample, other DNA sequences also encode this same CDR3. The J gene is TRBJ1-1, the V gene TRBV19, with D uncertain. The CDR3 contains 13 residues. The germline gives CDR1 LNHDA, CDR2 SQIVND (reference sequence). V gave up 3 bases and J gave up 1 base, with 6 bases separating them. The CDR3 bases are TGTGCCAGTAGTATTCGGGAGAACACTGAAGCTTTCTTT. It yields the protein CASSIRENTEAFF.

This sequence joins TRBV6-5 and TRBJ1-2; TRBD1 aligns across 7 bases. V lost 5 bases to trimming and J lost 8 bases; unmatched junction nucleotides: 8. The CDR3 runs to 13 residues. Germline loops: CDR1 MNHEY, CDR2 SVGAGI. CDR3: CASSRDRVYGYTF. CDR3 nucleotide sequence: TGTGCCAGCAGTCGAGACAGGGTATACGGCTACACCTTC.